These 15 T cell receptor beta chains were sequenced from one sample in a study of Tregs in tolerant kidney transplant recipients. Related graft donors supplied nonmyeloablative bone marrow transplants, and mixed chimerism was transient. Clones were sequenced by immunoSEQ multiplex PCR, and TCRdb holds only the in-frame ones, with some missing. The data show approximately 90,000 clones, 93% seen once. The material sequenced was CD4+ T cells from blood (PBMCs), taken 12 months after the transplant. These receptors were taken from a human patient who received a combined kidney and bone marrow transplant. Some T cells may possibly be graft donor cells.

The CDR3 protein is CASSRSRLALSTDTQYF. The DNA for the CDR3 is TGCGCCAGCAGTCGTTCCCGACTAGCGTTGAGCACAGATACGCAGTATTTT. The chain uses TRBV4-1 and TRBJ2-3, with TRBD2 identical over 8 bases. Unmatched junction bases numbered 11, after V lost 6 bases and J lost 0 bases. The CDR3 spans 17 residues. Germline assignment: CDR1 MGHRA and CDR2 YSYEKL.

This clone was seen once. CDR3 in DNA: TGTGCCAGCAGCTTAGGCGGGACAGAATACAATGAGCAGTTCTTC. The encoded protein is CASSLGGTEYNEQFF. This chain joins TRBV11-3 and TRBJ2-1, with D possibly matching TRBD1 (7 bases). The CDR3 is 15 residues long. V lost 1 base to trimming and J lost 4 bases, with 11 bases between them. The germline V gene has CDR1 SGHNT and CDR2 YENEEA.

The chain carries TRBV30 and TRBJ1-1; D call uncertain. This CDR3 has 14 residues. Trimming took off 0 bases at V and 4 bases at J, with 12 bases between the two ends. Germline CDR1 and CDR2: GTSNPN and SVGIG (reference sequence). The CDR3 spells CAWSVPGSGTEAFF. CDR3 nucleotides: TGTGCCTGGAGTGTACCAGGCAGTGGCACTGAAGCTTTCTTT.

This chain joins TRBV19 and TRBJ1-5; possibly TRBD1 for D (6 bases). Germline assignment: CDR1 LNHDA and CDR2 SQIVND (reference sequence). V lost 3 bases to trimming and J lost 5 bases, with 11 bases between them. The CDR3 length is 14 residues. The CDR3 sequence: CASSMKQGDQPQHF. The CDR3 DNA reads as TGTGCCAGTAGTATGAAACAGGGAGATCAGCCCCAGCATTTT.

The chain has TRBV11-3 and TRBJ2-1; TRBD1 might be the D (5 bases). V lost 0 bases and J lost 15, with 12 bases in between. This CDR3 is built from 12 residues. Per germline, CDR1 SGHNT and CDR2 YENEEA. The CDR3 reads CASSLDWGRVFF. The DNA of the CDR3 is TGTGCCAGCAGCTTAGACTGGGGCAGGGTGTTCTTC.

The sample holds one count of this clone. This chain joins TRBV2 and TRBJ1-1; perhaps TRBD1 as D (5 bases). Trimming took off 10 bases at V and 3 bases at J, with 15 bases between the two ends. The CDR3 extends over 13 amino acids. Germline-derived CDR1 and CDR2 are SNHLY and FYNNEI. As DNA, the CDR3 is TGTGCCACCGGCGGGGCACGCCACACTGAAGCTTTCTTT. It is translated as CATGGARHTEAFF. Combining the CDR3 with reference TRBV2 and TRBJ1-1 gives the whole variable domain EPEVTQTPSHQVTQMGQEVILRCVPISNHLYFYWYRQILGQKVEFLVSFYNNEISEKSEIFDDQFSVERPDGSNFTLKIRSTKLEDSAMYFCATGGARHTEAFFGQGTRLTVV.

This chain uses TRBV29-1 with TRBJ2-1; weak D call: TRBD2 (7 bases). The CDR3 has 10 amino acids. Germline V gene lookup returns CDR1 SQVTM and CDR2 ANQGSEA. The CDR3 DNA reads as TGCAGGATAGGGGGGGATGAGCAGTTCTTC. As protein: CRIGGDEQFF.

The chain links TRBV5-1 to TRBJ1-1; D gene uncertain. V was trimmed by 4 bases and J by 4 bases, leaving 14 bases between them. CDR1 is SGHRS and CDR2 is YFSETQ in the germline V gene. CDR3 length: 14 amino acids. CDR3 residues: CASSLALGGTEAFF. The CDR3 region has the DNA TGCGCCAGCAGCCTGGCCCTGGGAGGCACTGAAGCTTTCTTT.

The rearrangement uses TRBV18 and TRBJ2-3, with D tentatively TRBD1 (6 bases). The germline gives CDR1 KGHSH, CDR2 LQKENI. The CDR3 length is 14 residues. V lost 6 bases, J lost 1 base, and 11 bases lay in between. The CDR3 DNA reads as TGTGCCAGCTCCCGAAGACAGGGCACAGATACGCAGTATTTT. It yields the protein CASSRRQGTDTQYF.

In nucleotides, the CDR3 is TGCGCCAGCAGCCAAGATCTTGCCGGGAGAGGAACCTACGAGCAGTACTTC. This gives the protein CASSQDLAGRGTYEQYF. V is TRBV4-3 and J is TRBJ2-7, with D tentatively TRBD2 (6 bases). Germline V CDR1 and CDR2: LGHNA, YSLEER. This CDR3 spans 17 amino acids. Trimming stripped 0 bases from V and 2 bases from J, with 17 bases between.

The CDR3 region has the DNA TGTGCCAGCAGCTTTAGCGGGGGCCCCTACGAGCAGTACTTC. As protein: CASSFSGGPYEQYF. V gene TRBV7-2 combines with J gene TRBJ2-7, with 9 bases matching TRBD2. J gave up 2 bases and V 3 bases, and 2 bases lay outside the gene matches. The CDR3 has 14 residues. CDR1 is SGHTA and CDR2 is FQGNSA in the germline V gene.

The gene calls are TRBV5-1 and TRBJ1-2; 7 bases align to TRBD1. The ends lost 2 bases at V and 8 bases at J; junction bases unmatched: 6. The germline CDR1 and CDR2 sequences are SGHRS and YFSETQ. The CDR3 contains 13 residues. This chain's CDR3 is CASSLTGEEGYTF. The DNA for the CDR3 is TGCGCCAGCAGCTTAACAGGGGAGGAAGGCTACACCTTC.

As to this clone: An end of the junction does not agree with germline; a read error may underlie this. The same CDR3 also results from other DNA sequences found in this sample. V gene TRBV4-1 combines with J gene TRBJ1-6; TRBD1 matches 10 bases. Germline V gives CDR1 MGHRA, CDR2 YSYEKL. There are 15 residues in the CDR3. DNA for the CDR3: TGCGCCAGCAGCCTTTCGGGACAGGGGAATTCCCCCCTCCACTTT. Residues: CASSLSGQGNSPLHF.

J is TRBJ2-1 and V is TRBV7-3; 9 bases map to TRBD2. The V segment lost 8 bases and the J segment 12 bases; nucleotides outside the gene matches: 8. The CDR3 is 12 residues long. Germline CDR1 reads SGHTA; CDR2 reads FQGTGA. Written as DNA, the CDR3 is TGTGCCAGCGGTTTCTCGCGGGGGGGGCAGTTCTTC. This sequence encodes CASGFSRGGQFF.

This chain connects TRBV5-1 to TRBJ2-2; 10 bases agree with TRBD1. The J segment lost 2 bases and the V segment lost 4 bases, leaving 5 bases of the junction unmatched. Germline V CDR1 and CDR2: SGHRS, YFSETQ. The CDR3 totals 16 residues. The CDR3 DNA reads as TGCGCCAGCAGCATTTGGACAGGGGGAAACACCGGGGAGCTGTTTTTT. Amino acids: CASSIWTGGNTGELFF.